This T cell receptor (beta chain) was identified in a study of shared clonotypes between healthy human individuals. The data were produced by immunoSEQ multiplex PCR, yet TCRdb's version contains in-frame clones alone and is incomplete. The table records about 230,000 clones, approximately 65% of them present only once. Healthy and HIV-negative, the adult donors had no recent acute infections or vaccinations. Those who donated, Caucasian adults without exception, all lived in Nashville, Tennessee. This TCR came from a man aged 25 to 40 in good health. Sample: memory CD4+ T cells sorted from blood. The sample's subset: CD45RA-negative fraction.

The CDR3 sequence is CASSSLRTSGREYEQYF. The CDR3 DNA follows: TGTGCCAGCAGCTCCCTTCGGACTAGCGGGAGAGAATACGAGCAGTACTTC. The J gene is TRBJ2-7, the V gene TRBV11-2; TRBD2 aligns across 13 bases. The CDR3 contains 17 residues. The junction had 10 bases not matched to a gene; V was cut back by 4 bases and J by 4 bases. From germline, CDR1 is SGHAT and CDR2 FQNNGV.